Detailed here is one T cell receptor (beta chain). The sample belongs to a study of blood T cell repertoires in COVID-19. TCRdb's copy holds only in-frame clones and misses some; the assay was immunoSEQ multiplex PCR. This repertoire shows approximately 250,000 clones, 85% found once; its top ten account for approximately 5%. The V end was cut by 5 bases, the J end by 0 bases, with 14 bases between. The length of the CDR3 is 16 residues. Germline loops: CDR1 SGHTA, CDR2 FQGTGA. Seattle's cohort entered during active infection and was followed longitudinally. This sequence originates from a man aged 45-65 years with COVID-19, enrolled during active disease. The chain is built from TRBV7-3 and TRBJ2-1; D is unclear. The sample taken for sequencing was peripheral blood. The CDR3 DNA reads TGTGCCAGCAGCCCCAGAGGCGGAAGCTCCTACAATGAGCAGTTCTTC. This gives the protein CASSPRGGSSYNEQFF.